Presented here are 8 T cell receptor beta chains from one specimen sequenced in a study of CD8 T cells in Susac syndrome. Reverse transcription of roughly 0.5 to 1 ug RNA was carried out with random hexamers. TCRdb used MiXCR to reprocess the immunoSEQ multiplex PCR reads, holding one entry per CDR3 protein. The data contain more than 70,000 distinct CDR3 sequences, roughly 93% of them singletons. Input material: CD8+ T cells from PBMCs. The receptor set was obtained from a human donor in good health.

This clonotype was seen once. V usage is TRBV6-5 and J usage is TRBJ1-6, with 8 bases identical to TRBD1. V shed 0 bases, J shed 6 bases, and the junction held 7 bases outside the gene matches. Germline V gene data show CDR1 as MNHEY and CDR2 as SVGAGI. The length of the CDR3 is 17 residues. The CDR3 is CASSYSRSGGPNSPLHF. CDR3 bases: TGTGCCAGCAGTTACTCACGCTCAGGGGGCCCTAATTCACCCCTCCACTTT.

This chain joins TRBV5-1 and TRBJ1-1; D is undetermined. V lost 5 bases and J 4 bases, leaving 15 bases between the germline ends. CDR1 and CDR2 from the germline V gene are SGHRS and YFSETQ. The CDR3 is 14 amino acids. The CDR3 DNA follows: TGCGCCAGCAGTTTTGCTTATTACAGCACTGAAGCTTTCTTT. It encodes CASSFAYYSTEAFF. Filled out from reference TRBV5-1 and TRBJ1-1, the complete variable domain reads KAGVTQTPRYLIKTRGQQVTLSCSPISGHRSVSWYQQTPGQGLQFLFEYFSETQRNKGNFPGRFSGRQFSNSRSEMNVSTLELGDSALYLCASSFAYYSTEAFFGQGTRLTVV.

The rearrangement joins TRBV7-2 to TRBJ1-2; D is ambiguous. Germline lookup yields CDR1 SGHTA and CDR2 FQGNSA. The CDR3 is made up of 15 amino acids. Trimming removed 8 bases from V and 4 bases from J, with 20 bases in between. The CDR3 loop is CASAQPEVRGYGYTF. The DNA of the CDR3 is TGTGCCAGCGCCCAACCCGAAGTCAGAGGCTATGGCTACACCTTC.

The chain is built from TRBV7-8 and TRBJ1-4; 7 nucleotides match TRBD1. Trimming cost V 2 bases and J 8 bases; bases outside gene matches: 2. Germline values: CDR1 SGHVS, CDR2 FQNEAQ. The CDR3 totals 13 residues. CDR3 protein: CASSLPGGEKLFF. The DNA for the CDR3 is TGTGCCAGCAGCTTACCAGGGGGGGAAAAACTGTTTTTT.

The genes are TRBV5-5 and TRBJ1-5, with D possibly matching TRBD1 (6 bases). The CDR3 has 12 amino acids. Trimming took off 3 bases at V and 9 bases at J, with 10 bases between the two ends. The V gene's germline CDR1 is SGHKS and CDR2 YYEKEE (reference sequence). CDR3 protein: CASSSGGGPQHF. The CDR3 bases are TGTGCCAGCAGCTCGGGAGGGGGGCCCCAGCATTTT.

The chain couples TRBV11-2 to TRBJ2-7; D assignment may be TRBD1 or TRBD2 (6 bases each). The germline CDR1 and CDR2 sequences are SGHAT and FQNNGV. The CDR3 is 14 amino acids. Trimming cost V 4 bases and J 3 bases, with 13 bases left between them. The chain's CDR3 is CASSSSGAYYEQYF. CDR3 coding DNA: TGTGCCAGCAGCTCCTCGGGGGCTTACTACGAGCAGTACTTC.

The rearrangement uses TRBV7-9 and TRBJ2-5; 12 positions match TRBD2. The ends lost 5 bases at V and 4 bases at J; junction bases unmatched: 8. Germline CDR1 SEHNR, CDR2 FQNEAQ (reference sequence). The CDR3 has 16 residues. CDR3 residues: CASSARTSGDGETQYF. Written as DNA, the CDR3 is TGTGCCAGCAGCGCCAGGACTAGCGGGGACGGAGAGACCCAGTACTTC.

The rearrangement links TRBV29-1 to TRBJ1-1, with D possibly TRBD1 on 5 matching bases. V lost 4 bases and J 5 bases, leaving 17 bases between the germline ends. Per germline, CDR1 SQVTM and CDR2 ANQGSEA. This CDR3 is built from 14 residues. Here the CDR3 DNA reads TGCAGCGTTGGGGGATATGCAGGGAAGACTGAAGCTTTCTTT. As protein: CSVGGYAGKTEAFF.